The clone carrying this T cell receptor (beta chain) has more than one count but fewer than ten. What it binds is not known. CDR3 size: 15 residues. Germline V lookup: CDR1 SGHRS, CDR2 YFSETQ. The V and J ends lost 4 bases and 2 bases respectively, with 14 bases between them. The study ran its PCR with 60 Vbeta and 13 Jbeta primers. Profiled with immunoSEQ multiplex PCR; TCRdb holds only in-frame clones, not every one. The table lists roughly 150,000 clones, 70% to 80% of them singletons. This entry comes from a study of cytomegalovirus exposure and HLA in healthy donors. General observations from the study: Presence/absence analyses assumed roughly uniform sequencing depth across donors, which may not hold.

Unrecorded immune exposure was likely among donors, who were nominally healthy when sampled. Sequencing was carried out using PBMCs. The clonotype was recovered from a woman aged 40-49 years in good health and CMV-seronegative. V is TRBV5-1 and J is TRBJ2-3; possible D gene TRBD2, 5 bases. The CDR3 DNA reads as TGCGCCAGCAGCACGGGGTCTGGTTACACAGATACGCAGTATTTT. Protein sequence: CASSTGSGYTDTQYF. The full variable domain, completed using reference TRBV5-1 and TRBJ2-3, is KAGVTQTPRYLIKTRGQQVTLSCSPISGHRSVSWYQQTPGQGLQFLFEYFSETQRNKGNFPGRFSGRQFSNSRSEMNVSTLELGDSALYLCASSTGSGYTDTQYFGPGTRLTVL.